Below, 29 T cell receptor beta chains from the same sample are listed, as sequenced in a study of cytomegalovirus exposure and HLA in healthy donors. PCR used 60 Vbeta primers and 13 Jbeta primers. Data came from immunoSEQ multiplex PCR; TCRdb stores just in-frame clones and leaves some out. In total, the table holds tens of thousands of clones. Sequenced input: PBMCs. The receptors were gathered from a woman aged 40 to 49 in good health and CMV-seropositive.

A word on this clone: The sample holds other DNA sequences that translate to the same CDR3. The genes are TRBV7-3 and TRBJ2-5; 7 positions agree with TRBD2. V dropped 5 bases and J dropped 5; count of bases not matched to a gene: 11. The germline gives CDR1 SGHTA, CDR2 FQGTGA. This CDR3 comprises 15 residues. CDR3 sequence (DNA): TGTGCCAGCAGCACGGGACTGGCGGGGGTCGAGACCCAGTACTTC. This codes for CASSTGLAGVETQYF.

The chain combines TRBV18 with TRBJ1-6; the D gene is possibly TRBD1 (6 bases). V lost 2 bases, J lost 7 bases, and 12 bases lay in between. The CDR3 is 15 amino acids. The germline V gene encodes CDR1 KGHSH and CDR2 LQKENI. CDR3 in DNA: TGTGCCAGCTCACCAGTACAGGGTCGAAATTCACCCCTCCACTTT. Its protein product is CASSPVQGRNSPLHF.

The rearrangement links TRBV4-1 to TRBJ1-4; 11 bases align to TRBD1. The CDR3 is made up of 15 amino acids. The germline gives CDR1 MGHRA, CDR2 YSYEKL. The junction had 4 bases not matched to a gene; V was cut back by 2 bases and J by 8 bases. CDR3 bases: TGCGCCAGCAGCCAACCCCGGGACAGGGGGGAAAAACTGTTTTTT. Translated: CASSQPRDRGEKLFF.

The chain uses TRBV19 and TRBJ2-1; TRBD2 might be the D (6 bases). This CDR3 region has 14 residues. Germline assignment: CDR1 LNHDA and CDR2 SQIVND (reference sequence). The ends were cut back, 5 bases at V and 6 bases at J, with 14 bases in the middle. The CDR3 protein is CASSVKAGRNEQFF. CDR3 coding DNA: TGTGCCAGTAGTGTAAAAGCGGGTCGCAATGAGCAGTTCTTC.

The chain links TRBV9 to TRBJ1-1; D ambiguous. This CDR3 spans 14 amino acids. The germline V and J ends were trimmed by 0 bases and 0 bases, with 6 bases remaining between them. Germline lookup yields CDR1 SGDLS and CDR2 YYNGEE. The CDR3 loop is CASSVEPMNTEAFF. The CDR3 DNA sequence: TGTGCCAGCAGCGTAGAGCCGATGAACACTGAAGCTTTCTTT.

DNA for the CDR3: TGCGCCAGCAGCCCTTTAGCGGGAGTGACGGGGGAGCAGTACTTC. It specifies CASSPLAGVTGEQYF. The chain links TRBV4-1 to TRBJ2-7, with 9 bases that match TRBD2. The CDR3 sequence is 15 residues long. Germline-derived CDR1 and CDR2 are MGHRA and YSYEKL. V lost 4 bases, J lost 7 bases, and 11 bases stayed unmatched.

The V call is TRBV6-6, the J call TRBJ1-5, with D hard to call. The germline V and J ends were trimmed by 5 bases and 0 bases, with 14 bases remaining between them. CDR3 length: 16 residues. The germline gives CDR1 MNHNY, CDR2 SVGAGI (reference sequence). CDR3 region: CASSPRGSYSNQPQHF. The DNA for the CDR3 is TGTGCCAGCAGTCCTCGGGGTTCTTATAGCAATCAGCCCCAGCATTTT.

The V call is TRBV5-1, the J call TRBJ2-2, with D maybe TRBD2 (6 bases). The ends were cut back, 1 base at V and 4 bases at J, with 17 bases in the middle. There are 17 residues in the CDR3. CDR1 SGHRS and CDR2 YFSETQ come from the germline V gene. The CDR3 is CASSLQGVTRGTGELFF. CDR3 DNA: TGCGCCAGCAGCTTGCAAGGGGTGACGCGGGGCACCGGGGAGCTGTTTTTT. The complete variable domain, with remaining parts taken from reference TRBV5-1 and TRBJ2-2, reads KAGVTQTPRYLIKTRGQQVTLSCSPISGHRSVSWYQQTPGQGLQFLFEYFSETQRNKGNFPGRFSGRQFSNSRSEMNVSTLELGDSALYLCASSLQGVTRGTGELFFGEGSRLTVL.

The genes are TRBV18 and TRBJ2-7; 12 positions agree with TRBD2. Per the germline V gene, CDR1 is KGHSH and CDR2 is LQKENI. V was pared by 8 bases and J by 4 bases, with 6 bases of the junction left unmatched. The CDR3 totals 14 residues. CDR3 DNA sequence: TGTGCCAGCGCGTCCGGGACTAGCGGGTACGAGCAGTACTTC. Translation: CASASGTSGYEQYF.

This rearrangement joins TRBV5-6 to TRBJ2-5; a weak D match, TRBD1 (7 bases). CDR1 and CDR2 (germline): SGHDT, YYEEEE. The V end was cut by 4 bases, the J end by 3 bases, with 19 bases between. The CDR3 consists of 16 residues. CDR3 protein: CASSRRSSGGKETQYF. The DNA for the CDR3 is TGTGCCAGCAGCCGACGATCGTCAGGGGGGAAAGAGACCCAGTACTTC.

The chain's CDR3 is CASSLPNSANSPLHF. The CDR3 coding sequence is TGTGCCAGCAGTTTACCCAACTCAGCGAATTCACCCCTCCACTTT. The V and J genes are TRBV28 and TRBJ1-6; D not resolved. Per the germline V gene, CDR1 is MDHEN and CDR2 is SYDVKM. The CDR3 is 15 residues long. Trimming stripped 2 bases from V and 7 bases from J, with 12 bases between. The full variable domain, with the rest looked up from reference TRBV28 and TRBJ1-6, is DVKVTQSSRYLVKRTGEKVFLECVQDMDHENMFWYRQDPGLGLRLIYFSYDVKMKEKGDIPEGYSVSREKKERFSLILESASTNQTSMYLCASSLPNSANSPLHFGNGTRLTVT.

The rearrangement links TRBV6-1 to TRBJ2-7; D is perhaps TRBD2 (6 bases). Germline CDR1 and CDR2: MNHNS and SASEGT. V was cut by 5 bases and J by 3 bases, with 14 bases left in between. The CDR3 is 14 residues long. The CDR3 coding sequence is TGTGCCAGCAGTCAAATAGCGGAAGTCTACGAGCAGTACTTC. This sequence encodes CASSQIAEVYEQYF.

This sequence joins TRBV9 and TRBJ2-2, with D uncertain. The V gene lost 0 bases and the J gene lost 4 bases, with 7 bases spanning the gap. The CDR3 length is 14 residues. The germline V gene encodes CDR1 SGDLS and CDR2 YYNGEE. The CDR3 DNA is TGTGCCAGCAGCGTAGTCTCCTCCACCGGGGAGCTGTTTTTT. This translates into CASSVVSSTGELFF.

Regarding this clone: Other nucleotide sequences from this sample produce the same CDR3. The gene calls are TRBV19 and TRBJ2-3; 10 nucleotides align to TRBD2. The germline gives CDR1 LNHDA, CDR2 SQIVND (reference sequence). This CDR3 has 15 residues. V lost 3 bases to trimming and J lost 3 bases; unmatched junction nucleotides: 3. The CDR3 DNA reads as TGTGCCAGTAGTATTTTAGCGGGAGGTACAGATACGCAGTATTTT. Its translation: CASSILAGGTDTQYF.

This rearrangement joins TRBV4-2 to TRBJ2-3; TRBD2 is a possible D gene (5 bases). The V end was cut by 2 bases, the J end by 0 bases, with 12 bases between. The CDR3 spans 16 residues. Germline CDR1 LGHNA, CDR2 YNFKEQ. CDR3 coding DNA: TGTGCCAGCAGCCAACGCAGGAGCGGAAGCACAGATACGCAGTATTTT. As protein: CASSQRRSGSTDTQYF.

The gene calls are TRBV7-9 and TRBJ1-2; 7 bases line up with TRBD1. CDR3 length: 12 amino acids. The germline V gene has CDR1 SEHNR and CDR2 FQNEAQ (reference sequence). V was pared by 5 bases and J by 8 bases, with 5 bases of the junction left unmatched. This CDR3 is CASSLDRQGYTF. The CDR3 nucleotides are TGTGCCAGCAGCCTGGACAGGCAAGGCTACACCTTC.

The rearrangement links TRBV7-9 to TRBJ1-5, with D possibly matching TRBD1 (5 bases). This CDR3 spans 13 amino acids. V was shortened by 2 bases and J by 5 bases, with 7 bases between the two germline ends. In germline, CDR1 is SEHNR, CDR2 FQNEAQ (reference sequence). For the CDR3, the DNA is TGTGCCAGCAGCTTACGGGGGGATCAGCCCCAGCATTTT. It is translated as CASSLRGDQPQHF. Drawing the rest from reference TRBV7-9 and TRBJ1-5, the complete variable domain is DTGVSQNPRHKITKRGQNVTFRCDPISEHNRLYWYRQTLGQGPEFLTYFQNEAQLEKSRLLSDRFSAERPKGSFSTLEIQRTEQGDSAMYLCASSLRGDQPQHFGDGTRLSIL.

This chain links TRBV5-1 with TRBJ1-6; D not resolved. V gave up 5 bases and J gave up 5 bases, with 8 bases separating them. This CDR3 spans 13 amino acids. Germline assignment: CDR1 SGHRS and CDR2 YFSETQ. The CDR3, as DNA: TGCGCCAGCAGGGAGGTTCATAATTCACCCCTCCACTTT. It yields the protein CASREVHNSPLHF.

The V gene is TRBV10-3, the J gene TRBJ2-1; a weak D match, TRBD1 (6 bases). Germline V CDR1 and CDR2: ENHRY, SYGVKD. The CDR3 runs to 14 residues. Deletions cut 6 bases from V and 5 bases from J, with 14 bases between. The CDR3 DNA sequence: TGTGCCATCAGGACGGAGGACAGTAACAATGAGCAGTTCTTC. As protein: CAIRTEDSNNEQFF.

CDR3 loop: CASSFLGGFNEQYF. The CDR3, as DNA: TGTGCCAGCAGCTTTCTGGGGGGGTTTAACGAGCAGTACTTC. V is TRBV7-9 and J is TRBJ2-7; TRBD2 agrees at 7 bases. The CDR3 has 14 residues. V shed 3 bases, J shed 5 bases, and the junction held 7 bases outside the gene matches. From germline, CDR1 is SEHNR and CDR2 FQNEAQ (reference sequence).

V and J are TRBV5-1 and TRBJ1-1; 7 bases map to TRBD1. Per germline, CDR1 SGHRS and CDR2 YFSETQ. The CDR3 extends over 14 amino acids. With V trimmed by 6 bases and J by 5 bases, 10 bases remained unmatched. This CDR3 is CASTLTAGGTEAFF. In DNA form, the CDR3 reads TGCGCCAGCACCCTGACGGCAGGGGGAACTGAAGCTTTCTTT. The full variable domain, completed using reference TRBV5-1 and TRBJ1-1, is KAGVTQTPRYLIKTRGQQVTLSCSPISGHRSVSWYQQTPGQGLQFLFEYFSETQRNKGNFPGRFSGRQFSNSRSEMNVSTLELGDSALYLCASTLTAGGTEAFFGQGTRLTVV.

The chain employs TRBV5-1 and TRBJ2-7; 8 nucleotides agree with TRBD1. V was pared by 6 bases and J by 6 bases, with 14 bases of the junction left unmatched. Germline-derived CDR1 and CDR2 are SGHRS and YFSETQ. The CDR3 sequence is 15 residues long. CDR3 nucleotide sequence: TGCGCCAGCACCAAGACAGGGGACCCCGACCGCGAGCAGTACTTC. Encoded protein: CASTKTGDPDREQYF.

The chain recombines TRBV7-3 with TRBJ2-7, with 7 bases matching TRBD1. Germline V gene sequence: CDR1 SGHTA, CDR2 FQGTGA. Losses at the gene ends were 3 bases for V and 7 bases for J; bases not matched to a gene: 6. The CDR3 consists of 13 residues. CDR3 sequence: CASSFRQGSEQYF. In DNA form, the CDR3 reads TGTGCCAGCAGCTTCCGACAGGGCTCTGAGCAGTACTTC.

The rearrangement uses TRBV30 and TRBJ1-1; 9 nucleotides match TRBD1. The CDR3 runs to 13 residues. Germline V CDR1 and CDR2: GTSNPN, SVGIG (reference sequence). The V segment lost 4 bases and the J segment 3 bases; nucleotides outside the gene matches: 3. The CDR3 spells CAWNRDRDTEAFF. In nucleotides, the CDR3 is TGTGCCTGGAACCGGGACAGGGACACTGAAGCTTTCTTT.

This chain joins TRBV5-1 and TRBJ2-1; 8 bases fit TRBD1. V lost 3 bases to trimming and J lost 6 bases; unmatched junction nucleotides: 8. This CDR3 is built from 15 residues. CDR1 SGHRS and CDR2 YFSETQ come from the germline V gene. DNA for the CDR3: TGCGCCAGCAGCTGGTCGACAGGGGCTTTCAATGAGCAGTTCTTC. This translates into CASSWSTGAFNEQFF.

The rearrangement uses TRBV7-9 and TRBJ2-7; TRBD2 matches at 13 bases. Trimming cost V 3 bases and J 6 bases; bases outside gene matches: 5. CDR1 is SEHNR, CDR2 FQNEAQ, per germline (reference sequence). The CDR3 has 15 residues. CDR3 residues: CASSFEGLAGSEQYF. In DNA form, the CDR3 reads TGTGCCAGCAGCTTTGAGGGACTAGCGGGATCCGAGCAGTACTTC.

The gene calls are TRBV11-1 and TRBJ2-7; D is perhaps TRBD1 (6 bases). The V end lost 5 bases, the J end lost 2 bases, and 13 bases lay between the germline ends. The CDR3 has 14 amino acids. Germline V gene lookup returns CDR1 SGHAT and CDR2 FQDESV (reference sequence). The CDR3 DNA follows: TGTGCCAGCAGCCCCAGAACAGGGCCCTACGAGCAGTACTTC. The encoded protein is CASSPRTGPYEQYF.

The J gene is TRBJ1-1, the V gene TRBV7-6; unclear D gene. Germline CDR1 is SGHVS and CDR2 is FNYEAQ. Trimming took off 5 bases at V and 4 bases at J, with 11 bases between the two ends. The CDR3 consists of 13 residues. The CDR3 loop is CASSPSWFTEAFF. The CDR3 nucleotides are TGTGCCAGCAGCCCCAGTTGGTTCACTGAAGCTTTCTTT.

By frequency, this clone is medium-sized. The chain links TRBV27 to TRBJ1-5, with D possibly matching TRBD1 (6 bases). CDR1 is MNHEY, CDR2 SMNVEV, per germline (reference sequence). With 5 bases removed from V and 3 bases from J, the gap between germline ends came to 14 bases. The CDR3 length is 15 residues. CDR3 sequence (DNA): TGTGCCAGCAGTAGCGTAGGACAGTTCAATCAGCCCCAGCATTTT. Translation gives CASSSVGQFNQPQHF.